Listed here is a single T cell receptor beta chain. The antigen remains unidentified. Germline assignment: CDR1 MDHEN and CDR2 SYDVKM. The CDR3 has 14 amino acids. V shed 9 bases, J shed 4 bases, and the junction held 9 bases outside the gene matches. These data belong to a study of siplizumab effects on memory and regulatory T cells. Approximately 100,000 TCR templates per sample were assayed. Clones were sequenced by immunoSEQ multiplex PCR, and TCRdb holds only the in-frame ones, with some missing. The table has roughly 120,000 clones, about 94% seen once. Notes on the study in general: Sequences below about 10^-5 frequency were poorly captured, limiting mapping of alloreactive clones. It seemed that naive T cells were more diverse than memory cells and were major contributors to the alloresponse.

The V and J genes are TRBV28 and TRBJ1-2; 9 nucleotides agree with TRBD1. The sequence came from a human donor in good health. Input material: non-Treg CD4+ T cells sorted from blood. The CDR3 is CASRTGGRGYGYTF. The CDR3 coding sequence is TGTGCCAGTCGAACAGGGGGCCGGGGCTATGGCTACACCTTC.